The 23 T cell receptor beta chains given below trace back to one sample, sequenced in a study of blood T cell repertoires in COVID-19. Repertoires were generated with immunoSEQ multiplex PCR, while TCRdb's copy carries only in-frame clones and drops some. Of 84,000 or so clones detected, roughly four fifths appear once; the ten largest clones hold 1.2%. Sequenced sample: peripheral blood. These TCRs come from a woman aged 80 or older with acute or convalescent COVID-19.

The chain uses TRBV7-2 and TRBJ2-2; 7 bases are a match to TRBD2. The germline V gene has CDR1 SGHTA and CDR2 FQGNSA. J lost 6 bases, V lost 5 bases, and 12 bases had no gene match. The CDR3 extends over 16 amino acids. The CDR3 coding sequence is TGTGCCAGCAGCCCAGGACTAGGCTTGTCTGCCGGGGAGCTGTTTTTT. Translated, it gives CASSPGLGLSAGELFF.

The chain has TRBV7-9 and TRBJ2-2; D is possibly TRBD1 (6 bases). V was shortened by 4 bases and J by 7 bases, with 10 bases between the two germline ends. Germline V gene data show CDR1 as SEHNR and CDR2 as FQNEAQ (reference sequence). This CDR3 region has 13 residues. For the CDR3, the DNA is TGTGCCAGCAGCTGGGGGCAGATCGGGGAGCTGTTTTTT. Translating gives CASSWGQIGELFF.

The chain links TRBV19 to TRBJ2-5; D might be TRBD2 (7 bases). The germline gives CDR1 LNHDA, CDR2 SQIVND (reference sequence). The V and J ends lost 5 bases and 4 bases respectively, with 17 bases between them. The CDR3 is made up of 15 amino acids. This chain's CDR3 is CASSGGARVTETQYF. The CDR3 nucleotides read TGTGCCAGTAGTGGGGGGGCGAGGGTGACAGAGACCCAGTACTTC.

The chain links TRBV18 to TRBJ1-2; 9 bases agree with TRBD1. The V gene's germline CDR1 is KGHSH and CDR2 LQKENI. J lost 8 bases, V lost 4 bases, and 5 bases had no gene match. The length of the CDR3 is 13 residues. CDR3 nucleotides: TGTGCCAGCTCACGACAGGGGGAAGGGGGCTACACCTTC. Residues: CASSRQGEGGYTF.

V gene TRBV28 combines with J gene TRBJ2-7; 8 bases are shared with TRBD1. Germline-derived CDR1 and CDR2 are MDHEN and SYDVKM. The CDR3 has 15 residues. V shed 5 bases, J shed 3 bases, and the junction held 9 bases outside the gene matches. The CDR3 is CASSPIGQGVYEQYF. In DNA form, the CDR3 reads TGTGCCAGCAGTCCTATCGGACAGGGCGTCTACGAGCAGTACTTC.

The chain has TRBV2 and TRBJ1-6; TRBD1 aligns across 8 bases. The V and J ends lost 1 base and 9 bases, in that order; junction bases with no gene match: 5. The CDR3 extends over 15 amino acids. CDR1 SNHLY and CDR2 FYNNEI come from the germline V gene. This chain's CDR3 is CASSEGTGRGSPLHF. CDR3 bases: TGTGCCAGCAGTGAAGGGACAGGGAGGGGTTCACCCCTCCACTTT. The full variable domain, with the rest looked up from reference TRBV2 and TRBJ1-6, is EPEVTQTPSHQVTQMGQEVILRCVPISNHLYFYWYRQILGQKVEFLVSFYNNEISEKSEIFDDQFSVERPDGSNFTLKIRSTKLEDSAMYFCASSEGTGRGSPLHFGNGTRLTVT.

The gene calls are TRBV2 and TRBJ2-7; tentative D call: TRBD2 (5 bases). The CDR3 runs 11 residues. From germline, CDR1 is SNHLY and CDR2 FYNNEI. V lost 9 bases and J 3 bases, leaving 9 bases between the germline ends. The CDR3 region is CASRELYEQYF. The CDR3 DNA reads TGTGCCAGTAGGGAGCTCTACGAGCAGTACTTC.

The rearrangement joins TRBV4-1 to TRBJ1-4, with a tentative D call TRBD1 (6 bases). CDR1 MGHRA and CDR2 YSYEKL come from the germline V gene. This CDR3 contains 14 residues. V shed 0 bases and J shed 7 bases, with 9 bases lying between them. This CDR3 reads CASSQEDSSEKLFF. CDR3 DNA sequence: TGCGCCAGCAGCCAAGAGGACAGTTCTGAAAAACTGTTTTTT.

The chain has TRBV27 and TRBJ1-6; possible D gene TRBD1, 5 bases. Trimming took off 5 bases at V and 0 bases at J, with 8 bases between the two ends. CDR1 is MNHEY, CDR2 SMNVEV, per germline (reference sequence). This CDR3 has 15 residues. The CDR3 reads CASSRGSSYNSPLHF. CDR3 DNA sequence: TGTGCCAGCAGTCGGGGGAGCTCCTATAATTCACCCCTCCACTTT.

The chain combines TRBV5-1 with TRBJ2-6; no clear D. This CDR3 contains 15 residues. V lost 4 bases and J lost 0, with 8 bases in between. Per the germline V gene, CDR1 is SGHRS and CDR2 is YFSETQ. CDR3 sequence (DNA): TGCGCCAGCAGCGCCTCGGGCTCTGGGGCCAACGTCCTGACTTTC. Its protein product is CASSASGSGANVLTF.

The CDR3 coding sequence is TGTGCCAGCAGCTTAAGGGGAGGCCCTGGAAACACCATATATTTT. Amino acid sequence: CASSLRGGPGNTIYF. The rearrangement uses TRBV7-2 and TRBJ1-3; possible D gene TRBD1, 5 bases. The germline V gene has CDR1 SGHTA and CDR2 FQGNSA. This CDR3 has 15 amino acids. With 2 bases removed from V and 2 bases from J, the gap between germline ends came to 10 bases.

Concerning this clone itself: The same CDR3 also results from other DNA sequences found in this sample. This chain connects TRBV5-5 to TRBJ2-1, with 9 nucleotides matching TRBD2. Germline loops: CDR1 SGHKS, CDR2 YYEKEE (reference sequence). Germline trimming cut 5 bases from V and 6 bases from J; bases unmatched to any gene: 9. The CDR3 loop spans 15 amino acids. The CDR3 protein is CASSFSGSSGNEQFF. CDR3 sequence (DNA): TGTGCCAGCAGTTTTAGCGGGAGCTCGGGCAATGAGCAGTTCTTC.

The chain carries TRBV10-1 and TRBJ1-3, with D unclear. Trimming shortened V by 3 bases and J by 2 bases, and 8 bases separated the two germline ends. The length of the CDR3 is 14 residues. From germline, CDR1 is WNHNN and CDR2 SYGVQD (reference sequence). This CDR3 reads CASSDNSPGNTIYF. The CDR3 coding sequence is TGCGCCAGCAGTGACAACTCACCTGGAAACACCATATATTTT.

This chain links TRBV3-1 (or the pseudogene TRBV3-2) with TRBJ2-7; D ambiguous. V was cut by 1 base and J by 2 bases, with 21 bases left in between. The CDR3 contains 18 residues. Germline V gene sequence: CDR1 LGHDT, CDR2 YNNKEL (reference sequence). This CDR3 reads CASSQGYAANSYTYEQYF. CDR3 DNA sequence: TGTGCCAGCAGCCAAGGTTACGCGGCAAATTCCTATACCTACGAGCAGTACTTC.

The V call is TRBV19, the J call TRBJ1-5; TRBD1 matches 10 bases. V was clipped by 7 bases and J by 2 bases; unmatched bases: 5. The CDR3 spans 15 residues. Germline V gene sequence: CDR1 LNHDA, CDR2 SQIVND (reference sequence). CDR3 sequence: CASKGDRGGNQPQHF. CDR3 nucleotides: TGTGCCAGTAAGGGGGACAGGGGCGGCAATCAGCCCCAGCATTTT.

This chain joins TRBV5-1 and TRBJ2-7, with TRBD1 as a possible D gene (5 bases). The V end lost 3 bases, the J end lost 6 bases, and 22 bases lay between the germline ends. Germline-derived CDR1 and CDR2 are SGHRS and YFSETQ. The CDR3 totals 16 residues. The CDR3 sequence is CASSSGPQGRNREQYF. CDR3 coding DNA: TGCGCCAGCAGCTCTGGTCCCCAGGGTAGGAATCGCGAGCAGTACTTC.

The chain is built from TRBV15 and TRBJ2-5; a weak D match, TRBD2 (5 bases). The V and J ends lost 0 bases and 5 bases respectively, with 13 bases between them. In germline, CDR1 is LNHNV, CDR2 YYDKDF (reference sequence). The CDR3 runs 15 residues. CDR3 loop: CATSRDGERRETQYF. CDR3 coding DNA: TGTGCCACCAGCAGAGATGGGGAAAGGAGGGAGACCCAGTACTTC.

This clone was seen a single time. This rearrangement joins TRBV6-5 to TRBJ1-1; TRBD1 might be the D (5 bases). V was clipped by 5 bases and J by 0 bases, with 10 bases between them. The CDR3 extends over 14 amino acids. CDR1 and CDR2 (germline): MNHEY, SVGAGI. The CDR3 DNA follows: TGTGCCAGCAGTATAGACAGAATGAACACTGAAGCTTTCTTT. Translated, it gives CASSIDRMNTEAFF.

About this clone: Other nucleotide sequences in the sample specify the same CDR3. CDR3 nucleotides: TGCGCCAGCAGCTTGGGGAGGGAAGGCACTGAAGCTTTCTTT. Residues: CASSLGREGTEAFF. This sequence joins TRBV5-1 and TRBJ1-1, with unresolved D. Trimming shortened V by 0 bases and J by 4 bases, and 10 bases separated the two germline ends. Germline V CDR1 and CDR2: SGHRS, YFSETQ. The CDR3 sequence is 14 residues long.

This clone was observed a single time. The V call is TRBV15, the J call TRBJ2-2, with D tentatively TRBD1 (5 bases). The CDR3 sequence is 21 residues long. Germline loops: CDR1 LNHNV, CDR2 YYDKDF (reference sequence). With 2 bases removed from V and 5 bases from J, the gap between germline ends came to 30 bases. CDR3 nucleotide sequence: TGTGCCACCAGCAGACGACACCTTACAGGCTCCCGCCTACCGAGGACCGGGGAGCTGTTTTTT. This encodes CATSRRHLTGSRLPRTGELFF.

In DNA, the CDR3 is TGTGCCAGTAGCCGCGACCCTTGGGAGAGAAGCTCCTACAATGAGCAGTTCTTC. Its translation is CASSRDPWERSSYNEQFF. V and J are TRBV19 and TRBJ2-1; D perhaps matches TRBD2 (5 bases). Trimming left V 6 bases short and J 0 bases short, with 21 bases between. The germline CDR1 and CDR2 sequences are LNHDA and SQIVND (reference sequence). This CDR3 has 18 residues.

The chain is built from TRBV7-8 and TRBJ2-2, with D possibly being TRBD1 (7 bases). Trimming pared 6 bases from V and 8 bases from J, leaving 16 bases between. The CDR3 extends over 14 amino acids. Per germline, CDR1 SGHVS and CDR2 FQNEAQ. This CDR3 reads CASSGQVAGGELFF. The CDR3 DNA reads as TGTGCCAGCAGTGGACAGGTTGCGGGAGGGGAGCTGTTTTTT.

This chain connects TRBV3-1 (or the pseudogene TRBV3-2) to TRBJ2-5; possible D gene TRBD1, 5 bases. This CDR3 comprises 14 residues. The ends were cut back, 4 bases at V and 5 bases at J, with 14 bases in the middle. Germline V lookup: CDR1 LGHDT, CDR2 YNNKEL (reference sequence). The CDR3 loop is CASSLPTVRETQYF. DNA of the CDR3: TGTGCCAGCAGCCTTCCGACAGTTAGGGAGACCCAGTACTTC.